These 25 T cell receptor beta chains came from one sample sequenced in a study of early T cells in non-severe SARS-CoV-2 infection. MiXCR, run by TCRdb on the 5' RACE reads, gives a single entry per CDR3 protein. The sample holds about 26,000 distinct CDR3 sequences, 4% to 4.5% seen once. The source material was whole blood. The receptors originated from an adult who was a healthcare worker with PCR-confirmed SARS-CoV-2 infection or an uninfected control (not recorded which).

This clonotype was counted ten times or more. V and J are TRBV12-3 or TRBV12-4 and TRBJ1-1; 11 bases agree with TRBD1. Trimming took 6 bases from V and 7 from J; bases not matched to a gene: 10. The CDR3 has 15 residues. CDR3 protein: CASSRDLGQGDEAFF. CDR3 bases: TGTGCCAGCAGCCGAGATTTGGGACAGGGGGATGAAGCTTTCTTT.

This clonotype was observed a handful of times. This chain joins TRBV10-3 and TRBJ2-3; TRBD1 matches 12 bases. The germline V gene has CDR1 ENHRY and CDR2 SYGVKD. Germline trimming cut 4 bases from V and 6 bases from J; bases unmatched to any gene: 8. CDR3 length equals 16 residues. The CDR3 sequence: CAISAFGGQGADTQYF. In DNA form, the CDR3 reads TGTGCCATCAGTGCCTTCGGGGGACAGGGGGCGGATACGCAGTATTTT.

Notes on this clonotype: Its ends do not fully match the called genes, so a read error is possible. This sequence joins TRBV12-3 or TRBV12-4 and TRBJ2-7, with 8 bases matching TRBD2. The CDR3 has 13 residues. The CDR3 sequence: CASSFTSGGSRDF. In DNA, the CDR3 is TGTGCCAGCAGTTTTACTAGCGGAGGCTCTCGGGACTTC.

This clonotype appeared a few times. The chain couples TRBV5-1 to TRBJ2-7; TRBD1 matches at 8 bases. Germline V gene lookup returns CDR1 SGHRS and CDR2 YFSETQ. There are 15 residues in the CDR3. The V gene end was trimmed by 0 bases and the J gene end by 0 bases; junction bases not matched to a gene: 2. The CDR3 loop reads CASSLGDRFSYEQYF. Written as DNA, the CDR3 is TGCGCCAGCAGCTTGGGGGACAGGTTCTCCTACGAGCAGTACTTC.

Details on this clonotype: A read error may be the cause here, since a much bigger clone is one base away. This sequence joins TRBV5-1 and TRBJ1-2; no definite D call. From germline, CDR1 is SGHRS and CDR2 YFSETQ. The CDR3 runs 13 residues. The CDR3 nucleotides are TGCGCCAGCAGCTTGGCCGTGTCCTATGGCCACACCTTC. This gives the protein CASSLAVSYGHTF.

This clonotype was recorded many times. The chain recombines TRBV5-1 with TRBJ2-1; a weak D match, TRBD2 (7 bases). Germline V lookup: CDR1 SGHRS, CDR2 YFSETQ. The CDR3 has 15 amino acids. V gave up 2 bases and J gave up 3 bases, with 12 bases separating them. The CDR3 protein is CASSFTGGGYNEQFF. In nucleotides, the CDR3 is TGCGCCAGCAGCTTTACGGGGGGCGGCTACAATGAGCAGTTCTTC.

This clonotype was observed many times. The J gene is TRBJ1-2, the V gene TRBV7-2; D uncertain. Germline assignment: CDR1 SGHTA and CDR2 FQGNSA. V dropped 2 bases and J dropped 1 base, with 8 bases sitting between them. CDR3 length: 14 amino acids. CDR3 DNA: TGTGCCAGCAGCTTAAAGGTCCATAACTATGGCTACACCTTC. This gives the protein CASSLKVHNYGYTF. Full variable domain (remainder filled in from reference TRBV7-2 and TRBJ1-2): GAGVSQSPSNKVTEKGKDVELRCDPISGHTALYWYRQSLGQGLEFLIYFQGNSAPDKSGLPSDRFSAERTGGSVSTLTIQRTQQEDSAVYLCASSLKVHNYGYTFGSGTRLTVV.

This clonotype was counted only a few times. This rearrangement joins TRBV4-1 to TRBJ2-7; weak D call: TRBD2 (6 bases). Germline CDR1 and CDR2: MGHRA and YSYEKL. The CDR3 spans 15 residues. The V and J ends lost 1 base and 0 bases respectively, with 10 bases between them. Written as DNA, the CDR3 is TGCGCCAGCAGCCAAGCTGCGGGGCTCTCCTACGAGCAGTACTTC. Its translation is CASSQAAGLSYEQYF.

This clonotype was found many times. The V and J genes are TRBV18 and TRBJ2-5, with D unclear. The V end was cut by 4 bases, the J end by 1 base, with 7 bases between. In germline, CDR1 is KGHSH, CDR2 LQKENI. The CDR3 runs to 13 residues. CDR3 amino acids: CASSQGIQETQYF. The CDR3, as DNA: TGTGCCAGCTCACAGGGAATCCAAGAGACCCAGTACTTC.

In its sample, this clonotype was seen many times. The gene calls are TRBV20-1 and TRBJ1-2, with D possibly TRBD1 on 5 matching bases. Germline V gives CDR1 DFQATT, CDR2 SNEGSKA (reference sequence). The germline V and J ends were trimmed by 6 bases and 4 bases, with 15 bases remaining between them. The CDR3 spans 13 residues. CDR3 region: CSAAVGQSYGYTF. CDR3 nucleotide sequence: TGCAGTGCCGCGGTCGGACAAAGCTATGGCTACACCTTC.

This clonotype appeared many times. The V gene is TRBV6-2 or TRBV6-3, the J gene TRBJ2-1, with unresolved D. The ends were cut back, 4 bases at V and 5 bases at J, with 15 bases in the middle. The CDR3 spans 15 residues. CDR1 and CDR2 (germline): MNHEY, SVGEGT. The CDR3 reads CASSFNGPRNNEQFF. The CDR3 DNA sequence: TGTGCCAGCAGTTTTAATGGACCCCGAAACAATGAGCAGTTCTTC.

This clonotype was detected ten times or more. The V call is TRBV6-5, the J call TRBJ1-2; D remains unclear. Trimming took 5 bases from V and 7 from J, leaving 17 bases between them. The V gene's germline CDR1 is MNHEY and CDR2 SVGAGI. The CDR3 is made up of 14 amino acids. The DNA for the CDR3 is TGTGCCAGCAGTCCCCCGGGAGGGCGAGGTGGCTACACCTTC. Its translation is CASSPPGGRGGYTF.

This clonotype came up many times. This chain joins TRBV3-1 and TRBJ2-3; D remains unclear. V was trimmed by 4 bases and J by 0 bases, leaving 11 bases between them. This CDR3 has 15 amino acids. Germline-derived CDR1 and CDR2 are LGHDT and YNNKEL (reference sequence). CDR3 DNA sequence: TGTGCCAGCAGCCCGCAAAGTTCTAGCACAGATACGCAGTATTTT. It encodes CASSPQSSSTDTQYF.

The CDR3 nucleotides are TGTGCCAGCAGCTTGTTACGGGGCCCGGGGGATACGCAGTATTTT. It translates to CASSLLRGPGDTQYF. The chain is built from TRBV11-1 and TRBJ2-3; the D gene could be TRBD1 or TRBD2 (5 bases each). The CDR3 runs 15 residues. CDR1 SGHAT and CDR2 FQDESV come from the germline V gene (reference sequence). Between the trimmed V and J ends, which lost 3 bases and 6 bases, there was a span of 16 bases.

This clonotype was counted at least ten times. The chain carries TRBV20-1 and TRBJ2-5; 12 bases are a match to TRBD1. CDR1 is DFQATT and CDR2 is SNEGSKA in the germline V gene (reference sequence). The CDR3 has 14 amino acids. The trim removed 5 bases at V and 5 bases at J, leaving 6 bases unmatched. CDR3 in DNA: TGCAGTGCTTTCGAGGGACAGGGGGCGGAGACCCAGTACTTC. It encodes CSAFEGQGAETQYF.

The CDR3 nucleotides read TGTGCCAGCTCACCCCAAGACTCTCCTCGGGGGGAGCAGTACTTC. Translating it yields CASSPQDSPRGEQYF. The chain is built from TRBV18 and TRBJ2-7, with TRBD2 as a possible D gene (6 bases). The CDR3 has 15 amino acids. CDR1 and CDR2 (germline): KGHSH, LQKENI. With 3 bases removed from V and 7 bases from J, the gap between germline ends came to 19 bases. Based on the CDR3 plus reference TRBV18 and TRBJ2-7, the full variable domain is NAGVMQNPRHLVRRRGQEARLRCSPMKGHSHVYWYRQLPEEGLKFMVYLQKENIIDESGMPKERFSAEFPKEGPSILRIQQVVRGDSAAYFCASSPQDSPRGEQYFGPGTRLTVT.

This clonotype was seen a few times. The chain has TRBV6-6 and TRBJ1-4; 9 nucleotides line up with TRBD1. V gave up 10 bases and J gave up 8 bases; unmatched junction bases: 11. This CDR3 has 14 residues. In germline, CDR1 is MNHNY, CDR2 SVGAGI (reference sequence). In DNA form, the CDR3 reads TGTGCCACCCTCGACGGGACAGGGCAAGAAAAACTGTTTTTT. The encoded protein is CATLDGTGQEKLFF.

This clonotype was found a few times. The chain has TRBV14 and TRBJ2-2; D unclear. The CDR3 length is 14 residues. CDR1 is SGHDN, CDR2 FVKESK, per germline. Trimming pared 4 bases from V and 1 base from J, leaving 7 bases between. The CDR3 region has the DNA TGTGCCAGCAGCCCCACATTGAACACCGGGGAGCTGTTTTTT. As protein: CASSPTLNTGELFF.

This clonotype showed up many times. This chain joins TRBV6-1 and TRBJ2-2; a possible D gene is TRBD1 (5 bases). The germline CDR1 and CDR2 sequences are MNHNS and SASEGT. V was clipped by 6 bases and J by 5 bases, with 13 bases between them. The CDR3 runs 14 residues. The CDR3 protein is CASSPIRGTGELFF. The CDR3 region has the DNA TGTGCCAGCAGCCCAATTAGGGGAACCGGGGAGCTGTTTTTT.

This clonotype was seen ten or more times. J is TRBJ1-1 and V is TRBV29-1, with D perhaps TRBD1 (5 bases). In germline, CDR1 is SQVTM, CDR2 ANQGSEA. The length of the CDR3 is 12 residues. The V end was cut by 4 bases, the J end by 4 bases, with 10 bases between. In nucleotides, the CDR3 is TGCAGCGTTGGCCGGACAAGCACTGAAGCTTTCTTT. Translating it yields CSVGRTSTEAFF.

This clonotype is labeled medium-sized. J is TRBJ2-1 and V is TRBV7-9; weak D call: TRBD2 (6 bases). The ends were cut back, 11 bases at V and 1 base at J, with 9 bases in the middle. The germline V gene encodes CDR1 SEHNR and CDR2 FQNEAQ (reference sequence). The CDR3 is 12 amino acids. The CDR3 sequence: CAGGKSYNEQFF. CDR3 DNA sequence: TGTGCCGGCGGGAAGTCCTACAATGAGCAGTTCTTC.

This clonotype was observed many times. This rearrangement joins TRBV10-1 to TRBJ2-7, with D possibly TRBD2 on 5 matching bases. Germline values: CDR1 WNHNN, CDR2 SYGVQD (reference sequence). The CDR3 is 9 amino acids. Trimming stripped 8 bases from V and 9 bases from J, with 8 bases between. The CDR3 reads CASRDGQYF. CDR3 nucleotide sequence: TGCGCCAGCCGGGATGGGCAGTACTTC.

This clonotype has a count of ten or more. The chain has TRBV6-5 and TRBJ2-7; D is tentatively TRBD1 or TRBD2 (5 bases each). CDR3 length: 13 amino acids. Per the germline V gene, CDR1 is MNHEY and CDR2 is SVGAGI. V lost 7 bases, J lost 5 bases, and 15 bases lay in between. CDR3 in DNA: TGTGCCAGCATGAGGGGCGATGTCGACGAGCAGTACTTC. Its protein product is CASMRGDVDEQYF.

This clonotype was observed many times. V usage is TRBV29-1 and J usage is TRBJ1-2, with D uncertain. Germline V gene lookup returns CDR1 SQVTM and CDR2 ANQGSEA. The length of the CDR3 is 13 residues. The V and J ends lost 7 bases and 10 bases respectively, with 22 bases between them. This chain's CDR3 is CSAILWTGWDYTF. CDR3 nucleotides: TGCAGCGCTATATTATGGACGGGATGGGACTACACCTTC.

This clonotype showed up many times. This sequence joins TRBV11-1 and TRBJ2-7, with a tentative D call TRBD2 (6 bases). V gave up 4 bases and J gave up 5 bases, with 18 bases separating them. The CDR3 covers 15 residues. The germline CDR1 and CDR2 sequences are SGHAT and FQDESV (reference sequence). CDR3 bases: TGTGCCAGCAGCTCCCAAGACGCAACTAGCCACGAGCAGTACTTC. It is translated as CASSSQDATSHEQYF.